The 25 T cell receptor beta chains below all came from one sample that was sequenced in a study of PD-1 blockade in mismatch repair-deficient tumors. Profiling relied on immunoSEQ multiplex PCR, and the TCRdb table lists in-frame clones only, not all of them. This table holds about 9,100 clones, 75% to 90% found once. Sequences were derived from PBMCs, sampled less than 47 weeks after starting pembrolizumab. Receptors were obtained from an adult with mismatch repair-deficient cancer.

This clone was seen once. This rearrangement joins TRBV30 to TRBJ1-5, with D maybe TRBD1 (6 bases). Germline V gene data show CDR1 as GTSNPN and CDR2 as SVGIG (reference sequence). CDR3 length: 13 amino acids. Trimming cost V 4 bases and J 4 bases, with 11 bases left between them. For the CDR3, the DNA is TGTGCCTGGAATGGGGGGGCGAATCAGCCCCAGCATTTT. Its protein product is CAWNGGANQPQHF.

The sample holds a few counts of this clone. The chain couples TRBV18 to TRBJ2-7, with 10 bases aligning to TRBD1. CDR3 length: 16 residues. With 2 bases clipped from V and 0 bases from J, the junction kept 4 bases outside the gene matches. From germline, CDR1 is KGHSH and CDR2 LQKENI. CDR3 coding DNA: TGTGCCAGCTCACCATGGACAGGGGGGAGCTCCTACGAGCAGTACTTC. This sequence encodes CASSPWTGGSSYEQYF.

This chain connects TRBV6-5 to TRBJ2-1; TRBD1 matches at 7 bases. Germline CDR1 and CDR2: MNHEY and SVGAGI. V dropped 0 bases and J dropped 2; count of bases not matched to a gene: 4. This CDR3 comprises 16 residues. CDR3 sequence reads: CASSYSDQGAYNEQFF. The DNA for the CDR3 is TGTGCCAGCAGTTACTCGGATCAGGGGGCCTACAATGAGCAGTTCTTC.

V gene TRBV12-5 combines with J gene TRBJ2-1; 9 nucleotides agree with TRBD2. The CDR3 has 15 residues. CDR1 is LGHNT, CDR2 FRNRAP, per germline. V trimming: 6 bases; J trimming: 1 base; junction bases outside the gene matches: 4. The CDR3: CASGQTSGSYNEQFF. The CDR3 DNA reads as TGTGCTAGTGGCCAAACTAGCGGGTCCTACAATGAGCAGTTCTTC.

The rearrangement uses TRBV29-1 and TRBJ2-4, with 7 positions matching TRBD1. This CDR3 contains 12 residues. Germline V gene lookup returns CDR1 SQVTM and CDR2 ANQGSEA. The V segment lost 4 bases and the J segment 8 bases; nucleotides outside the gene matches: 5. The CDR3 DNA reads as TGCAGCGTTGGTGAGGGGGCAGACATTCAGTACTTC. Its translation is CSVGEGADIQYF. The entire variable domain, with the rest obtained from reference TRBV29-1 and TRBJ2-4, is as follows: SAVISQKPSRDICQRGTSLTIQCQVDSQVTMMFWYRQQPGQSLTLIATANQGSEATYESGFVIDKFPISRPNLTFSTLTVSNMSPEDSSIYLCSVGEGADIQYFGAGTRLSVL.

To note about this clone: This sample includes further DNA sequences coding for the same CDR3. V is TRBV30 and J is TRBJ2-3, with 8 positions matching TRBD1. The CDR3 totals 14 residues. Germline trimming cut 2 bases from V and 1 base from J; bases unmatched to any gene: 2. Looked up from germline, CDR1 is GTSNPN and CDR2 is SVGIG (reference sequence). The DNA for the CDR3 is TGTGCCTGGAGTTTGACAGGGGGCACAGATACGCAGTATTTT. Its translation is CAWSLTGGTDTQYF.

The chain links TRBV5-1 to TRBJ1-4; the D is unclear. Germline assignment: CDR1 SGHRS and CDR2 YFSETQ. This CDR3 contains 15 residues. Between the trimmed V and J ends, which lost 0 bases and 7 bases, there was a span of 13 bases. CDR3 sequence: CASSLGADIREKLFF. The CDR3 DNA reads TGCGCCAGCAGCTTGGGGGCAGATATACGTGAAAAACTGTTTTTT.

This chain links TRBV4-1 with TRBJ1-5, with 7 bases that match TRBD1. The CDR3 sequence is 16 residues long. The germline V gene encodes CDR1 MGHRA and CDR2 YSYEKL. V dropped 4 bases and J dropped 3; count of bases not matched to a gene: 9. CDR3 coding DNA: TGCGCCAGCAGCCTCCTAGGGGGCAATACCAATCAGCCCCAGCATTTT. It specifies CASSLLGGNTNQPQHF.

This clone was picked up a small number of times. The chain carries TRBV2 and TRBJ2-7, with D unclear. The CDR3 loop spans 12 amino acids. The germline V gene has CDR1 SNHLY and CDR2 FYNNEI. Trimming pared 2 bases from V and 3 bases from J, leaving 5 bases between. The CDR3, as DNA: TGTGCCAGCAGTGAAAGCTACTACGAGCAGTACTTC. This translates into CASSESYYEQYF.

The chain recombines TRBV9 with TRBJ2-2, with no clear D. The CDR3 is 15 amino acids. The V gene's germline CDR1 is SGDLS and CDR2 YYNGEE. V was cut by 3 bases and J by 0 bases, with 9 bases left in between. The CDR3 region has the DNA TGTGCCAGCAGCGGAGAACTATCGAACACCGGGGAGCTGTTTTTT. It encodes CASSGELSNTGELFF.

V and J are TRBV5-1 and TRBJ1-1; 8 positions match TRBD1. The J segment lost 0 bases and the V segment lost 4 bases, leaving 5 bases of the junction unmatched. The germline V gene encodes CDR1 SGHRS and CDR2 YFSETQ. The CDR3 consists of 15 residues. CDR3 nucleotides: TGCGCCAGCAGCCCGGCAGGGGGCATGAACACTGAAGCTTTCTTT. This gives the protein CASSPAGGMNTEAFF.

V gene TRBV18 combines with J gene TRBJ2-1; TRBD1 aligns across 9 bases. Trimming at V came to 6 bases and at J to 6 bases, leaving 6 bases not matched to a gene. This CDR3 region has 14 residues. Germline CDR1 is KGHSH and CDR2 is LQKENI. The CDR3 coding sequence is TGTGCCAGCTCCTCAGGACAGGGGTTCAATGAGCAGTTCTTC. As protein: CASSSGQGFNEQFF.

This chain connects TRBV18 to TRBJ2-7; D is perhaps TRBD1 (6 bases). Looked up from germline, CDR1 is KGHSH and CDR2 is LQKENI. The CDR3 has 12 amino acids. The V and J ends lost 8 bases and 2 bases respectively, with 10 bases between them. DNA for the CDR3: TGTGCCAGCCGGGACACCACCTACGAGCAGTACTTC. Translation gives CASRDTTYEQYF.

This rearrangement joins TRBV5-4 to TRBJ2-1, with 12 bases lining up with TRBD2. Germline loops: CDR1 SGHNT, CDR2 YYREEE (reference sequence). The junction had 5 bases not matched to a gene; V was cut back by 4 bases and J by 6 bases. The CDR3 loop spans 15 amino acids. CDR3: CASSAGLAGVNEQFF. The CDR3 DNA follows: TGTGCCAGCAGCGCGGGACTAGCGGGTGTCAATGAGCAGTTCTTC.

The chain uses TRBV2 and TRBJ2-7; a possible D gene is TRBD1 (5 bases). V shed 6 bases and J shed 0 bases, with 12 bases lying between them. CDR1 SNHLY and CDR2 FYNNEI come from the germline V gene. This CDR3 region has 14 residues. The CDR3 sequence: CASRRTTNSYEQYF. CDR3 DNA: TGTGCCAGCAGGCGGACAACCAACTCCTACGAGCAGTACTTC.

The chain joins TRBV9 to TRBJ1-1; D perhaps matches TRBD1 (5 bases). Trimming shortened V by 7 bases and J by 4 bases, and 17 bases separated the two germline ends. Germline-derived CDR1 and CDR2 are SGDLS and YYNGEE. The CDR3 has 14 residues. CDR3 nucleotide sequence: TGTGCCAGCCGAGCAATTTGGGGGGTCACTGAAGCTTTCTTT. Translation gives CASRAIWGVTEAFF.

The CDR3 spells CASSPVGGGYEQYF. The CDR3 DNA reads as TGTGCCAGCTCACCGGTAGGCGGCGGGTACGAGCAGTACTTC. This chain connects TRBV18 to TRBJ2-7; TRBD2 is a possible D gene (5 bases). The CDR3 totals 14 residues. The germline CDR1 and CDR2 sequences are KGHSH and LQKENI. V lost 3 bases and J lost 4, with 13 bases in between. Full variable domain (rest looked up from reference TRBV18 and TRBJ2-7): NAGVMQNPRHLVRRRGQEARLRCSPMKGHSHVYWYRQLPEEGLKFMVYLQKENIIDESGMPKERFSAEFPKEGPSILRIQQVVRGDSAAYFCASSPVGGGYEQYFGPGTRLTVT.

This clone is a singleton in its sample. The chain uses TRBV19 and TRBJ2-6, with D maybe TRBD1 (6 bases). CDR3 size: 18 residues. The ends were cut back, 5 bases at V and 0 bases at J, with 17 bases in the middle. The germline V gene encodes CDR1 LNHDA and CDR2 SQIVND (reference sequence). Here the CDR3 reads CASSPLGRGGSGANVLTF. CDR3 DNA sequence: TGTGCCAGTAGTCCCCTTGGCAGGGGTGGCTCTGGGGCCAACGTCCTGACTTTC.

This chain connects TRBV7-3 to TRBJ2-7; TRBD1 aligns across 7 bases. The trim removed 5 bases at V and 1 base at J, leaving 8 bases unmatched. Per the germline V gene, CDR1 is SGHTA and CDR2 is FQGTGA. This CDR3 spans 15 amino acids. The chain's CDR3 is CASSPGTVSSYEQYF. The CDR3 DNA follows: TGTGCCAGCAGCCCCGGGACAGTGTCGTCCTACGAGCAGTACTTC.

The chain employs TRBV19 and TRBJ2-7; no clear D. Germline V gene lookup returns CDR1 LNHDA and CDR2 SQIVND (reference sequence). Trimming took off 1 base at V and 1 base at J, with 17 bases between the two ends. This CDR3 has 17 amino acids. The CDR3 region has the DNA TGTGCCAGTAGTATAGTCACTACTGAATTTTCATCCTACGAGCAGTACTTC. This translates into CASSIVTTEFSSYEQYF.

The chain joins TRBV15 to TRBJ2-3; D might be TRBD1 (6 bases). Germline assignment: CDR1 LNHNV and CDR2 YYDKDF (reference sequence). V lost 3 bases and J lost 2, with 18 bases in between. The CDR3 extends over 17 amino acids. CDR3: CATSRAFDRRFTDTQYF. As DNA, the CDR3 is TGTGCCACCAGCAGGGCATTCGACAGGAGGTTCACAGATACGCAGTATTTT.

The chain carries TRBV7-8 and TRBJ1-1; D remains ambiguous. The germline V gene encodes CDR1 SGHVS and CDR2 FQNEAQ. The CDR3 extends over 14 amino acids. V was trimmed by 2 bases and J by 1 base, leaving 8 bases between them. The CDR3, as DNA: TGTGCCAGCAGCTTACTGCGAGCGAACACTGAAGCTTTCTTT. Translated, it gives CASSLLRANTEAFF.

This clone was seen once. CDR3 nucleotides: TGTGCCAGCAGTCAACCGACTAGCGGGAGTCCTCGGCAGTTCTTC. Translated, it gives CASSQPTSGSPRQFF. The chain employs TRBV28 and TRBJ2-1, with 12 bases fitting TRBD2. The CDR3 has 15 residues. V gave up 5 bases and J gave up 12 bases; unmatched junction bases: 11. Germline loops: CDR1 MDHEN, CDR2 SYDVKM.

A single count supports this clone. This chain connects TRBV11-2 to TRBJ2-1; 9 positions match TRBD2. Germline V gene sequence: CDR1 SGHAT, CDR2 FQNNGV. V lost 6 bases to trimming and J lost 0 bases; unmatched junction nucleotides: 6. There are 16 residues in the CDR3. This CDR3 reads CASRFRLADSYNEQFF. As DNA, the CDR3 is TGTGCCAGCAGATTCCGACTAGCGGACTCCTACAATGAGCAGTTCTTC. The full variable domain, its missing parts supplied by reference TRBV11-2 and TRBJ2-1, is EAGVAQSPRYKIIEKRQSVAFWCNPISGHATLYWYQQILGQGPKLLIQFQNNGVVDDSQLPKDRFSAERLKGVDSTLKIQPAKLEDSAVYLCASRFRLADSYNEQFFGPGTRLTVL.

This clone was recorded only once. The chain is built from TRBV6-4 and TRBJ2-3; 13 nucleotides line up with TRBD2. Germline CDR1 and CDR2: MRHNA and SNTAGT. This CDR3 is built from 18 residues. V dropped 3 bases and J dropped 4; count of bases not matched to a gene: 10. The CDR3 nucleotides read TGTGCCAGCAGTGATTCCCTCGGACTAGCGGGAGTCCCAGATACGCAGTATTTT. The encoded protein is CASSDSLGLAGVPDTQYF.